The 13 T cell receptor beta chains below come from one sample, sequenced in a study of metastatic and nonmetastatic thyroid tumors. Through MiXCR, TCRdb re-clonotyped the PCR reads. The sample has tens of thousands of clones; around a third are singletons. Every patient was untreated before thyroid surgery. The sequencing sample was made of tumor tissue. These receptors all stem from a female donor with papillary thyroid cancer or a benign thyroid nodule (not recorded which). Some clones in this sample may be carry-over from other donors' samples.

V and J are TRBV15 and TRBJ2-5, with a tentative D call TRBD2 (6 bases). The CDR3 consists of 13 residues. V shed 8 bases and J shed 0 bases, with 10 bases lying between them. CDR1 and CDR2 from the germline V gene are LNHNV and YYDKDF (reference sequence). CDR3 DNA sequence: TGTGCCACCCGGGACTCGGACCAAGAGACCCAGTACTTC. Amino acids: CATRDSDQETQYF.

The rearrangement links TRBV6-1 to TRBJ1-2, with no clear D. Germline CDR1 reads MNHNS; CDR2 reads SASEGT. This CDR3 is 15 amino acids long. Trimming shortened V by 5 bases and J by 4 bases, and 17 bases separated the two germline ends. CDR3 protein: CASSRGEGGLYGYTF. The CDR3 nucleotides read TGTGCCAGCAGTCGCGGGGAGGGTGGCCTCTATGGCTACACCTTC.

This clone showed up just a few times. DNA of the CDR3: TGTGCCAGCCGATTAGGAGGGGGCGAATATAGCAATCAGCCCCAGCATTTT. Translation: CASRLGGGEYSNQPQHF. The chain recombines TRBV12-3 or TRBV12-4 with TRBJ1-5; TRBD1 matches at 7 bases. The CDR3 covers 17 residues. With V trimmed by 8 bases and J by 0 bases, 13 bases remained unmatched.

This clone was picked up a small number of times. J is TRBJ1-2 and V is TRBV6-1; D unresolved. Trimming pared 7 bases from V and 5 bases from J, leaving 14 bases between. Germline V CDR1 and CDR2: MNHNS, SASEGT. The CDR3 contains 13 residues. The CDR3 spells CASILIGEYGYTF. Here the CDR3 DNA reads TGTGCCAGCATTCTTATTGGGGAGTATGGCTACACCTTC.

The chain has TRBV11-2 and TRBJ1-3; no firm D call. Germline V gene sequence: CDR1 SGHAT, CDR2 FQNNGV. The CDR3 totals 16 residues. V lost 7 bases to trimming and J lost 0 bases, with 16 bases between them. The CDR3 sequence: CASTIRPSSSGNTIYF. The CDR3 DNA reads as TGTGCCAGCACCATAAGGCCCTCCAGCTCTGGAAACACCATATATTTT.

This clone was observed a handful of times. This chain uses TRBV19 with TRBJ1-2; 10 bases are shared with TRBD1. The V and J ends lost 4 bases and 5 bases, in that order; junction bases with no gene match: 4. CDR3 size: 14 residues. Germline-derived CDR1 and CDR2 are LNHDA and SQIVND (reference sequence). This CDR3 reads CASSTRTGGYGYTF. The CDR3 DNA is TGTGCCAGTAGTACCCGGACAGGGGGATATGGCTACACCTTC.

The chain combines TRBV4-1 with TRBJ1-3, with D unclear. Trimming shortened V by 5 bases and J by 4 bases, and 3 bases separated the two germline ends. This CDR3 contains 11 residues. Germline V gene data show CDR1 as MGHRA and CDR2 as YSYEKL. CDR3 DNA sequence: TGCGCCAGCAGCATCGGAAACACCATATATTTT. It translates to CASSIGNTIYF.

This chain links TRBV2 with TRBJ2-6; TRBD2 matches 10 bases. The V gene end was trimmed by 8 bases and the J gene end by 4 bases; junction bases not matched to a gene: 5. CDR1 and CDR2 from the germline V gene are SNHLY and FYNNEI. This CDR3 region has 15 residues. The CDR3 region is CASEGLASGANVLTF. The CDR3 nucleotides are TGTGCCAGCGAGGGACTAGCGTCAGGGGCCAACGTCCTGACTTTC.

The V and J genes are TRBV6-1 and TRBJ2-6, with D maybe TRBD1 (5 bases). Germline loops: CDR1 MNHNS, CDR2 SASEGT. The CDR3 runs to 17 residues. Trimming removed 6 bases from V and 0 bases from J, with 15 bases in between. In DNA, the CDR3 is TGTGCCAGCAGCTTCGGACACTATCGCTCTGGGGCCAACGTCCTGACTTTC. This encodes CASSFGHYRSGANVLTF.

V usage is TRBV19 and J usage is TRBJ1-6; 8 bases agree with TRBD1. The CDR3 has 14 amino acids. The V gene's germline CDR1 is LNHDA and CDR2 SQIVND (reference sequence). The trim removed 6 bases at V and 8 bases at J, leaving 6 bases unmatched. The CDR3 here is CASSTTGVDSPLHF. The CDR3 DNA is TGTGCCAGTAGCACGACAGGGGTAGATTCACCCCTCCACTTT.

In its sample, this clone was seen a few times. V usage is TRBV12-5 and J usage is TRBJ1-2, with 9 bases matching TRBD1. The CDR3 has 16 residues. The V gene end was trimmed by 5 bases and the J gene end by 7 bases; junction bases not matched to a gene: 14. CDR1 and CDR2 from the germline V gene are LGHNT and FRNRAP. The CDR3 coding sequence is TGTGCTAGTGGTGTTACGGGGACAGGGCAGTTTCGTGGCTACACCTTC. It encodes CASGVTGTGQFRGYTF.

This clone has just a few counts. The chain uses TRBV6-2 or TRBV6-3 and TRBJ1-2; unclear D gene. V gave up 4 bases and J gave up 8 bases, with 8 bases separating them. In germline, CDR1 is MNHEY, CDR2 SVGEGT. The CDR3 runs 11 residues. For the CDR3, the DNA is TGTGCCAGCAGTTCTCAGGACGGCTACACCTTC. Its protein is CASSSQDGYTF.

This clone has only a few counts. The chain joins TRBV15 to TRBJ1-2, with a possible D match to TRBD1 (5 bases). The germline V gene has CDR1 LNHNV and CDR2 YYDKDF (reference sequence). With 4 bases removed from V and 0 bases from J, the gap between germline ends came to 15 bases. This CDR3 has 16 amino acids. The CDR3 nucleotides are TGTGCCACCAGCACCGGACTTACAGGCTCTAACTATGGCTACACCTTC. Translated: CATSTGLTGSNYGYTF.